This T cell receptor beta chain was documented in a study of identical twins. TCRdb fed the 5' RACE reads into MiXCR, producing one record per CDR3 protein. In the table there are hundreds of thousands of distinct CDR3 sequences, roughly 12% of which are singletons. This CDR3 is built from 16 residues. Germline V lookup: CDR1 MDHEN, CDR2 SYDVKM. The junction had 14 bases not matched to a gene; V was cut back by 5 bases and J by 4 bases. This clonotype was observed at least ten times. The sample also formed part of further work on yellow fever vaccine responses in identical twins.

This TCR was sampled from a woman under 30 in good health. Sample: CD8+ T cells sorted from blood. The chain uses TRBV28 and TRBJ2-7; 7 bases line up with TRBD1. DNA for the CDR3: TGTGCCAGCAGTCCATTATCCGGGACAGCTTTTTACGAGCAGTACTTC. This codes for CASSPLSGTAFYEQYF.